Each of the 5 T cell receptor beta chains below was sequenced from the same sample in a study of Tregs in tolerant kidney transplant recipients. Profiling relied on immunoSEQ multiplex PCR, and the TCRdb table lists in-frame clones only, not all of them. The repertoire consists of roughly 46,000 clones, with roughly nine tenths occurring once and the leading ten covering 0.6% to 0.7%. Material for sequencing was Tregs from blood. The receptors were sampled from a human donor in good health.

The CDR3 nucleotides are TGCACCAGCAGCCAAGAGGGACTGAACACCGGGGAGCTGTTTTTT. It encodes CTSSQEGLNTGELFF. The V call is TRBV1, the J call TRBJ2-2; the table's TRBD2 call for D was not verified on the DNA. TRBV1 is a listed pseudogene. This CDR3 comprises 15 residues.

V usage is TRBV19 and J usage is TRBJ2-5; D is ambiguous. The CDR3 runs 15 residues. Per the germline V gene, CDR1 is LNHDA and CDR2 is SQIVND (reference sequence). The V end was cut by 4 bases, the J end by 0 bases, with 12 bases between. CDR3 protein: CASSKGNGYQETQYF. For the CDR3, the DNA is TGTGCCAGTAGTAAAGGGAACGGGTACCAAGAGACCCAGTACTTC.

This chain uses TRBV18 with TRBJ2-1, with a weak D call TRBD1 (5 bases). CDR3 length equals 13 residues. Germline CDR1 reads KGHSH; CDR2 reads LQKENI. Trimming cost V 3 bases and J 13 bases, with 16 bases left between them. CDR3 amino acids: CASSPGLSENQFF. DNA of the CDR3: TGTGCCAGCTCACCGGGGCTCTCCGAAAATCAGTTCTTC. The full variable domain, completed using reference TRBV18 and TRBJ2-1, is NAGVMQNPRHLVRRRGQEARLRCSPMKGHSHVYWYRQLPEEGLKFMVYLQKENIIDESGMPKERFSAEFPKEGPSILRIQQVVRGDSAAYFCASSPGLSENQFFGPGTRLTVL.

The V call is TRBV11-3, the J call TRBJ1-2; 8 bases align to TRBD1. With 0 bases clipped from V and 8 bases from J, the junction kept 11 bases outside the gene matches. The germline CDR1 and CDR2 sequences are SGHNT and YENEEA. CDR3 length equals 16 residues. The CDR3 region has the DNA TGTGCCAGCAGCTTAGACGACTTACGGACAGGGAGCGGCTACACCTTC. Translating it yields CASSLDDLRTGSGYTF.

The gene calls are TRBV7-6 and TRBJ2-5; D is unclear. Germline V CDR1 and CDR2: SGHVS, FNYEAQ. CDR3 size: 11 residues. Trimming cost V 1 base and J 5 bases, with 2 bases left between them. In nucleotides, the CDR3 is TGTGCCAGCAGCTTAGTTGAGACCCAGTACTTC. The encoded protein is CASSLVETQYF. Supplemented by reference TRBV7-6 and TRBJ2-5, the full variable domain reads GAGVSQSPRYKVTKRGQDVALRCDPISGHVSLYWYRQALGQGPEFLTYFNYEAQQDKSGLPNDRFSAERPEGSISTLTIQRTEQRDSAMYRCASSLVETQYFGPGTRLLVL.